This T cell receptor (beta chain) was identified during a study of beta chain features in type 1 diabetes. Of the isolated RNA, all was reverse transcribed, and so the sequenced material was expressed TCRB transcripts. Some clones are missing from TCRdb's copy, which holds only in-frame ones; the method was immunoSEQ multiplex PCR. Here the sample spans around 350,000 clones, around 12% being singletons. Study-level points and caveats: The study left unresolved whether HLA type influences TCRB rearrangement.

This clone has just a few counts. What it binds is not known. V lost 2 bases, J lost 0 bases, and 10 bases stayed unmatched. The CDR3 contains 20 residues. The rearrangement uses TRBV23-1 and TRBJ2-3, with 14 positions matching TRBD2. TRBV23-1 is identified as an open reading frame with a role that is uncertain. The TCR comes from a man between 18 and 29 years old in good health. Sequenced: naive CD4+ T cells from blood. For the CDR3, the DNA is TGCGCCAGCAGTCAACCAGGGGGACTAGCGGGGGAGACTAGCACAGATACGCAGTATTTT. Translation: CASSQPGGLAGETSTDTQYF.